The rows below give T cell receptor beta chains drawn from one sample of a study of cytomegalovirus exposure and HLA in healthy donors. Profiled with immunoSEQ multiplex PCR; TCRdb holds only in-frame clones, not every one. The data hold fewer than 150,000 clones, with roughly 80% observed a single time. Input material: PBMCs. The receptors stem from a man aged 40-49 years in good health and CMV-seropositive. Both conserved end residues are part of each CDR3. The order of the fields is V gene, clone size, D gene, J gene, CDR3 length, CDR3 protein, CDR3 DNA. A D gene is named only where the DNA matches it firmly. A row's size may be missing; if present it is once, few, many or a size class.

v_gene: TRBV5-1; abundance: -; d_gene: TRBD2; j_gene: TRBJ2-1; len: 16; CDR3aa: CASGGLAGVSYNEQFF; CDR3nt: TGCGCCAGCGGGGGCCTAGCGGGAGTGAGCTACAATGAGCAGTTCTTC
v_gene: TRBV5-1; abundance: -; d_gene: TRBD1; j_gene: TRBJ1-5; len: 15; CDR3aa: CASSSSTGEDQPQHF; CDR3nt: TGCGCCAGCAGCTCCTCCACAGGGGAGGATCAGCCCCAGCATTTT
v_gene: TRBV7-2; abundance: -; d_gene: -; j_gene: TRBJ2-7; len: 18; CDR3aa: CASSFSIGGTRSSYEQYF; CDR3nt: TGTGCCAGCAGCTTTTCAATCGGTGGGACAAGGAGCTCCTACGAGCAGTACTTC
v_gene: TRBV6-1; abundance: -; d_gene: TRBD2; j_gene: TRBJ2-7; len: 16; CDR3aa: CASSALTSGRTNEQYF; CDR3nt: TGTGCCAGCAGTGCACTAACTAGCGGGAGGACAAACGAGCAGTACTTC
v_gene: TRBV5-4; abundance: -; d_gene: -; j_gene: TRBJ2-5; len: 15; CDR3aa: CASSFGGSTQETQYF; CDR3nt: TGTGCCAGCAGCTTTGGAGGGTCCACTCAAGAGACCCAGTACTTC
v_gene: TRBV7-9; abundance: -; d_gene: TRBD1; j_gene: TRBJ2-7; len: 13; CDR3aa: CASSPRDRDEQYF; CDR3nt: TGTGCCAGCAGCCCCAGGGACAGGGACGAGCAGTACTTC
v_gene: TRBV6-5; abundance: few; d_gene: TRBD1; j_gene: TRBJ2-7; len: 16; CDR3aa: CASSYAQDRAYHEQYF; CDR3nt: TGTGCCAGCAGTTACGCCCAGGACAGGGCTTACCACGAGCAGTACTTC
v_gene: TRBV19; abundance: -; d_gene: -; j_gene: TRBJ1-2; len: 11; CDR3aa: CASSIMGGYTF; CDR3nt: TGTGCCAGTAGTATAATGGGCGGCTACACCTTC
v_gene: TRBV20-1; abundance: once; d_gene: TRBD2; j_gene: TRBJ2-3; len: 11; CDR3aa: CSAAGEGTQYF; CDR3nt: TGCAGTGCTGCGGGGGAGGGTACGCAGTATTTT
v_gene: TRBV30; abundance: -; d_gene: TRBD2; j_gene: TRBJ2-3; len: 14; CDR3aa: CAWRSGGRTDTQYF; CDR3nt: TGTGCCTGGAGGTCGGGGGGGCGCACAGATACGCAGTATTTT
v_gene: TRBV6-5; abundance: -; d_gene: -; j_gene: TRBJ1-3; len: 13; CDR3aa: CASHTGLGNTIYF; CDR3nt: TGTGCCAGCCATACAGGTCTTGGAAACACCATATATTTT
v_gene: TRBV30; abundance: once; d_gene: -; j_gene: TRBJ2-7; len: 12; CDR3aa: CAWSGAGYEQYF; CDR3nt: TGTGCCTGGAGTGGGGCGGGCTACGAGCAGTACTTC